The rows below give T cell receptor beta chains drawn from one sample of a study of shared clonotypes between healthy human individuals. Clones were sequenced by immunoSEQ multiplex PCR, and TCRdb holds only the in-frame ones, with some missing. There are about 2 million clones in the sample; 85% to 95% occur only once, and around 1.2% lies in the top ten. Sequenced material: naive CD8+ T cells sorted from blood. Every receptor here comes from a man aged 18 to 29 in good health. CDR3s include the opening cysteine and the closing phenylalanine or tryptophan. D genes are given only for firm matches. The size entry is marked missing in some rows and otherwise reads once, few, many or a size class.

j_call cdr3_length clone_size v_call d_call cdr3_aa cdr3_nt
TRBJ2-7 13 NA TRBV5-6 NA CASSPGGGYVEYF TGTGCCAGCAGCCCCGGTGGGGGCTACGTGGAGTACTTC
TRBJ2-5 14 NA TRBV6-6 TRBD1 CASRYRGSQETQYF TGTGCCAGCAGGTACAGGGGGAGCCAAGAGACCCAGTACTTC
TRBJ1-1 15 once TRBV30 TRBD1 CAWSDPPSGGTEAFF TGTGCCTGGAGCGACCCGCCCTCAGGGGGGACTGAAGCTTTCTTT
TRBJ2-7 15 NA TRBV6-1 TRBD1 CASSAVRDSSYEQYF TGTGCCAGCAGTGCGGTAAGGGACAGTTCCTACGAGCAGTACTTC
TRBJ1-2 13 NA TRBV6-5 NA CASSYGAGNGYTF TGTGCCAGCAGTTACGGGGCAGGGAACGGCTACACCTTC
TRBJ2-3 15 NA TRBV30 TRBD1 CAWSTGTGGLDTQYF TGTGCCTGGAGTACCGGGACAGGGGGCCTGGATACGCAGTATTTT
TRBJ1-2 13 NA TRBV13 NA CASSFPDRYGYTF TGTGCCAGCAGCTTCCCTGACAGGTACGGCTACACCTTC
TRBJ2-2 14 NA TRBV28 TRBD1 CASSRTGDPGELFF TGTGCCAGCAGCCGGACAGGGGATCCCGGGGAGCTGTTTTTT
TRBJ2-1 15 NA TRBV18 TRBD2 CASYSLAGVGNEQFF TGTGCCAGCTATTCCCTAGCGGGAGTTGGTAATGAGCAGTTCTTC
TRBJ2-1 15 NA TRBV25-1 TRBD2 CASSEGLAAYNEQFF TGTGCCAGCAGTGAAGGACTAGCGGCCTACAATGAGCAGTTCTTC
TRBJ1-1 15 NA TRBV27 NA CASFENTFMNTEAFF TGTGCCAGCTTCGAGAACACTTTCATGAACACTGAAGCTTTCTTT
TRBJ1-6 12 NA TRBV7-8 NA CASSLGASPLHF TGTGCCAGCAGCTTAGGTGCATCACCCCTCCACTTT
TRBJ1-4 13 once TRBV2 NA CASRALQGEKLFF TGTGCCAGCAGAGCACTACAGGGTGAAAAACTGTTTTTT
TRBJ2-7 14 NA TRBV27 TRBD1 CASSSTGAVYEQYF TGTGCCAGCAGTTCGACAGGGGCGGTATACGAGCAGTACTTC
TRBJ1-4 14 NA TRBV5-4 TRBD1 CASSPDRVGEKLFF TGTGCCAGCAGCCCGGACAGGGTCGGCGAAAAACTGTTTTTT
TRBJ1-2 16 NA TRBV15 NA CATSRDRGPQGYGYTF TGTGCCACCAGCAGAGATCGAGGGCCCCAGGGCTATGGCTACACCTTC
TRBJ1-1 14 NA TRBV13 NA CASSSVRGNTEAFF TGTGCCAGCAGCTCCGTTAGGGGGAACACTGAAGCTTTCTTT
TRBJ2-1 16 once TRBV4-3 TRBD2 CASSQDPAGGYNEQFF TGCGCCAGCAGCCAAGATCCCGCGGGAGGCTACAATGAGCAGTTCTTC
TRBJ2-4 16 NA TRBV5-6 NA CASSLAGGSSKNIQYF TGTGCCAGCAGCTTGGCCGGGGGCAGTAGCAAAAACATTCAGTATTTC
TRBJ2-2 15 NA TRBV11-2 TRBD2 CASSLEREGTGELFF TGTGCCAGCAGCTTAGAAAGGGAGGGGACCGGGGAGCTGTTTTTT
TRBJ1-3 14 NA TRBV7-6 NA CASSPLSDGNTIYF TGTGCCAGCAGCCCCCTTAGCGATGGAAACACCATATATTTT
TRBJ2-7 17 NA TRBV28 NA CASSPHPQQGPAYEQYF TGTGCCAGCAGTCCCCACCCCCAACAGGGCCCGGCATACGAGCAGTACTTC
TRBJ1-4 15 NA TRBV5-1 TRBD1 CASRPGTAFNEKLFF TGCGCCAGCAGGCCCGGGACAGCCTTTAATGAAAAACTGTTTTTT
TRBJ1-1 13 NA TRBV6-1 NA CASRPDSNTEAFF TGTGCCAGCAGGCCCGACTCTAACACTGAAGCTTTCTTT
TRBJ1-2 12 NA TRBV11-2 NA CASSPIGSGYTF TGTGCCAGCAGCCCTATAGGGAGTGGCTACACCTTC
TRBJ2-5 14 NA TRBV5-4 TRBD1 CASSLEQGEETQYF TGTGCCAGCAGCTTGGAACAGGGGGAGGAGACCCAGTACTTC
TRBJ2-3 15 once TRBV13 TRBD2 CASSPSAGAPDTQYF TGTGCCAGCAGCCCCTCAGCGGGAGCACCAGATACGCAGTATTTT
TRBJ2-7 12 NA TRBV7-2 NA CASSLDYYEQYF TGTGCCAGCAGCTTGGACTACTACGAGCAGTACTTC
TRBJ2-7 16 NA TRBV6-5 TRBD1 CASSYSMGQAIYEQYF TGTGCCAGCAGTTACTCGATGGGACAGGCGATCTACGAGCAGTACTTC
TRBJ2-7 15 NA TRBV5-6 NA CASSLESLGWGEQYF TGTGCCAGCAGCTTGGAATCCTTGGGATGGGGCGAGCAGTACTTC
TRBJ2-7 17 NA TRBV7-9 TRBD2 CASSSSIPSGRIYEQYF TGTGCCAGCAGCTCGAGCATCCCTAGCGGGAGGATCTACGAGCAGTACTTC
TRBJ2-2 18 NA TRBV15 NA CATSRALGGRANTGELFF TGTGCCACCAGCAGAGCTCTAGGCGGCAGGGCGAACACCGGGGAGCTGTTTTTT
TRBJ1-2 14 NA TRBV6-5 NA CASYDRFTSDGYTF TGTGCCAGCTACGACAGGTTCACCTCGGATGGCTACACCTTC
TRBJ2-7 17 NA TRBV4-2 TRBD1 CASSQAFGTGGGDEQYF TGTGCCAGCAGCCAAGCTTTCGGGACAGGGGGAGGCGACGAGCAGTACTTC
TRBJ2-7 14 NA TRBV6-6 TRBD1 CASSFGQGRGEQYF TGTGCCAGCAGTTTCGGACAGGGAAGAGGCGAGCAGTACTTC
TRBJ2-7 14 once TRBV7-9 TRBD1 CASSLTGFPYEQYF TGTGCCAGCAGCTTGACAGGGTTCCCCTACGAGCAGTACTTC
TRBJ2-3 16 NA TRBV9 TRBD2 CASSVRLAGGLDTQYF TGTGCCAGCAGCGTTAGGCTAGCGGGGGGGCTTGATACGCAGTATTTT
TRBJ2-2 13 NA TRBV2 NA CASRDTNTGELFF TGTGCCAGCCGGGACACCAACACCGGGGAGCTGTTTTTT
TRBJ1-5 13 NA TRBV9 NA CASSQDPLQPQHF TGTGCCAGCAGCCAGGATCCGCTACAGCCCCAGCATTTT
TRBJ1-3 15 NA TRBV10-2 NA CASSEIGGDGNTIYF TGCGCCAGCAGTGAGATTGGCGGGGACGGAAACACCATATATTTT
TRBJ1-1 15 NA TRBV21-1 NA CASSTLKGRNTEAFF TGTGCCAGCAGCACGCTTAAGGGCCGGAACACTGAAGCTTTCTTT
TRBJ1-2 14 NA TRBV15 NA CATSVRGGGGGYTF TGTGCCACCAGCGTGAGGGGCGGGGGAGGTGGCTACACCTTC
TRBJ1-6 15 once TRBV4-2 TRBD1 CASSQGQGSNSPLHF TGTGCCAGCAGCCAAGGACAGGGTTCCAATTCACCCCTCCACTTT